A selection of T cell receptor beta chains follows, all from one sample in a study of cytomegalovirus exposure and HLA in healthy donors. Sequencing used immunoSEQ multiplex PCR; TCRdb keeps in-frame clones, though not all of them. There are about 140,000 clones in the sample; 60% to 85% occur only once, and 1.5% to 2% lies in the top ten. The sample taken for sequencing was PBMCs. The receptor source for this set is a man in his forties in good health and CMV-seronegative. Each CDR3 is given with its conserved first and last residue. D genes are given only for firm matches. Clone size is stated in some rows and not others, as once, few, many or a class when expanded.

J gene: TRBJ2-3; V gene: TRBV7-9; D gene: TRBD2; clone size: -; CDR3 protein: CASSLGAAGGPTDTQYF; CDR3 DNA: TGTGCCAGCAGCTTAGGGGCAGCGGGAGGGCCGACGGATACGCAGTATTTT
J gene: TRBJ2-2; V gene: TRBV6-5; D gene: -; clone size: -; CDR3 protein: CASSGAGGELFF; CDR3 DNA: TGTGCCAGCAGTGGGGCAGGCGGGGAGCTGTTTTTT
J gene: TRBJ2-7; V gene: TRBV10-3; D gene: TRBD1; clone size: -; CDR3 protein: CAISPEQGSYEQYF; CDR3 DNA: TGTGCCATCAGCCCGGAACAGGGGTCCTACGAGCAGTACTTC
J gene: TRBJ1-4; V gene: TRBV6-1; D gene: -; clone size: -; CDR3 protein: CASSDRRVSGGPGEKLFF; CDR3 DNA: TGTGCCAGCAGTGATCGGAGGGTCTCCGGGGGGCCGGGCGAAAAACTGTTTTTT
J gene: TRBJ2-7; V gene: TRBV6-5; D gene: -; clone size: -; CDR3 protein: CASSRQEEEQYF; CDR3 DNA: TGTGCCAGCAGCCGACAGGAGGAGGAGCAGTACTTC
J gene: TRBJ1-2; V gene: TRBV18; D gene: TRBD1; clone size: -; CDR3 protein: CASSPDLGQGNGRYGYTF; CDR3 DNA: TGTGCCAGCTCACCCGATCTGGGACAGGGGAACGGACGCTATGGCTACACCTTC
J gene: TRBJ2-5; V gene: TRBV2; D gene: -; clone size: few; CDR3 protein: CASSLGLAETQYF; CDR3 DNA: TGTGCCAGCAGTTTGGGATTAGCGGAGACCCAGTACTTC
J gene: TRBJ2-3; V gene: TRBV6-1; D gene: TRBD2; clone size: -; CDR3 protein: CASSDMGLAGVTDTQYF; CDR3 DNA: TGTGCCAGCAGTGATATGGGACTAGCGGGAGTTACCGATACGCAGTATTTT
J gene: TRBJ2-7; V gene: TRBV11-2; D gene: TRBD2; clone size: -; CDR3 protein: CASSFGTSGVIWQYF; CDR3 DNA: TGTGCCAGCAGCTTCGGGACTAGCGGGGTGATTTGGCAGTACTTC
J gene: TRBJ2-7; V gene: TRBV10-3; D gene: -; clone size: -; CDR3 protein: CAISLENAQQYF; CDR3 DNA: TGTGCCATCAGTCTCGAGAACGCCCAGCAGTACTTC
J gene: TRBJ2-3; V gene: TRBV5-4; D gene: TRBD1; clone size: -; CDR3 protein: CASSPRQGRDTQYF; CDR3 DNA: TGTGCCAGCAGCCCCCGACAGGGTCGGGATACGCAGTATTTT
J gene: TRBJ1-2; V gene: TRBV21-1; D gene: -; clone size: few; CDR3 protein: CASSKGFVGDSNYGYTF; CDR3 DNA: TGTGCCAGCAGCAAAGGTTTCGTTGGGGACAGCAACTATGGCTACACCTTC
J gene: TRBJ2-1; V gene: TRBV18; D gene: -; clone size: -; CDR3 protein: CASSPTLAYNEQFF; CDR3 DNA: TGTGCCAGCTCACCAACTTTAGCGTACAATGAGCAGTTCTTC
J gene: TRBJ2-3; V gene: TRBV14; D gene: -; clone size: -; CDR3 protein: CASSQVFSRLFTDTQYF; CDR3 DNA: TGTGCCAGCAGCCAAGTCTTCTCCCGACTGTTCACAGATACGCAGTATTTT
J gene: TRBJ2-1; V gene: TRBV11-3; D gene: TRBD2; clone size: few; CDR3 protein: CASSSGGGGYNEQFF; CDR3 DNA: TGTGCCAGCAGCTCGGGAGGCGGGGGGTACAATGAGCAGTTCTTC
J gene: TRBJ1-3; V gene: TRBV19; D gene: TRBD1; clone size: -; CDR3 protein: CASIPGQGSANTIYF; CDR3 DNA: TGTGCCAGTATACCGGGACAGGGGTCAGCGAACACCATATATTTT